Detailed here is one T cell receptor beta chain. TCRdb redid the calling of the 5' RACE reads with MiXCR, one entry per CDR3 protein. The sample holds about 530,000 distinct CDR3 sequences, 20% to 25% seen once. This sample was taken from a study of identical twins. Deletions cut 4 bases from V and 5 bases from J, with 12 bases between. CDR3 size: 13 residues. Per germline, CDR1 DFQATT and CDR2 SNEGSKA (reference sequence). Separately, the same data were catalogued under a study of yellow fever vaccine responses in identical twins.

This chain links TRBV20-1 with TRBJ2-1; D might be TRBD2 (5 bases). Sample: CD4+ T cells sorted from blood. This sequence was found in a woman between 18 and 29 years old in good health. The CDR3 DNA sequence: TGCAGTGCTACCCACGGACTCGACAATGAGCAGTTCTTC. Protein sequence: CSATHGLDNEQFF.